Sequencing of this TCR beta chain was carried out in a study of T cells after yellow fever vaccination (dated by TCRdb to the late 2010s). At the level of the whole study: The SMART-Seq v4 Ultra Low Input RNA kit was used to prepare libraries from fractions with low cell numbers. To follow T-cell clones before and after both primary and booster YFV17D yellow fever vaccination, bulk TCR alpha and beta repertoires underwent longitudinal sequencing. Two healthy male donors, one aged 18 to 29 and one aged 30 to 39 years, were included in the cohort. Bulk PBMC replicates and cell subsets were isolated from blood drawn at multiple timepoints before and after both primary and secondary immunization. What the work shows at the level of the full study, not this receptor alone: Most clones expanded after primary vaccination (roughly 96% of CD4 and roughly 90% of CD8) were re-detected after the booster, suggesting that broad memory maintenance occurred. FACS-sorted repertoires could contain abundant contaminating clonotypes from the bulk population, so computational filtering was required. The secondary T-cell response was weaker than the primary response but faster, peaking on day 5 instead of day 15. The study included only a couple of donors, which limits how far the findings can be generalized. A small fraction of clonotypes appeared in both the CD4 and CD8 compartments, likely as a result of convergent recombination.

The sample's treatment or condition label, decoded: live attenuated yellow fever vaccine strain. At each blood-draw timepoint, two biological replicates of bulk PBMCs were obtained. PBMCs were isolated from peripheral blood using a standard Ficoll-Paque protocol. TriZol was used to extract RNA from bulk PBMCs, CD4 and CD8 fractions, and dextramer-positive and dextramer-negative fractions. TCR cDNA was synthesized by 5'RACE template switching, which introduced a universal primer site and unique molecular identifiers. cDNA synthesis was primed from both the TCR alpha and TCR beta constant segments. Libraries were amplified in two PCR steps, with sample barcodes and sequencing adapters added in the second step. Libraries were sequenced on Illumina HiSeq 2500 (2x100 bp) or NovaSeq (2x150 bp). The study's own analysis went as follows. Demultiplexing of reads and collapsing into UMI consensus sequences were performed with MIGEC, and V(D)J alignment was carried out with MiXCR. Vaccine-responding clonotypes were defined with edgeR using replicate PBMC samples, requiring FDR below 0.01 and a log2 fold change above 5 up to day 15. Each bulk clonotype received a CD4 or CD8 identity based on whether the sequenced CD4 or CD8 repertoire contained that clonotype at higher abundance. TCRdb reanalyzed the raw reads on its own, using fastp at Q25 for trimming and MiXCR for clone calling, and kept in-frame beta chains. Rows matching on CDR3 protein sequence are summarized as one entry with the most common DNA and genes. The V and J calls reflect TCRdb's pipeline rather than the authors' work. The sample records 500,000 to 700,000 distinct CDR3 sequences, roughly a fifth of which are singletons. 14% of the sample is in the top ten clones.

A few counts support this clonotype. Its antigen remains undetermined. The sample holds no much larger clone one base away, and base qualities are not on file. The V and J ends are trimmed by 2 bases and 3 bases, leaving 11 bases between them. The CDR3 runs 14 residues from the cysteine to the phenylalanine. The kept DNA is CDR3 alone, 42 bases in frame from the first base. CDR1 and CDR2 were assigned from the germline V gene as MNHEY and SVGAGI. Recombination linked TRBV6-5 to TRBJ2-7; a tentative D match to TRBD2 spans 6 bases. The clonotype originates from a young man who received the YFV17D yellow fever vaccine. This specimen was PBMCs, taken 15 days after the yellow fever booster vaccination. Here the CDR3 is given as CASSYNRGNYEQYF. The nucleotide sequence is given as TGTGCCAGCAGTTACAACCGCGGGAACTACGAGCAGTACTTC.